The present T cell receptor beta chain was sequenced within a study of blood T cell repertoires in COVID-19. At the level of the study: In each case, the material was cDNA or gDNA derived from T cells, B-cell-depleted T cells, or PBMCs.

Before being deemed recovered, Cohort 3 donors had two negative PCRs, clearance, or symptom resolution. Germline-derived CDR1 and CDR2 are MNHEY and SMNVEV (reference sequence). The CDR3 contains 16 residues. Unmatched junction bases numbered 10, after V lost 2 bases and J lost 3 bases. The table came from immunoSEQ multiplex PCR; TCRdb's copy has only in-frame clones and leaves some out. The data hold around 270,000 clones, with roughly 88% observed a single time. The sequence came from a woman in her twenties or thirties who had recovered from COVID-19. This chain joins TRBV27 and TRBJ2-7; 7 bases map to TRBD1. The sample was PBMCs or T cells enriched from blood (not recorded which). CDR3 DNA sequence: TGTGCCAGCAGTTTAACCCTACAGGGGTTCGTCTACGAGCAGTACTTC. Its translation: CASSLTLQGFVYEQYF.